This paragraph covers one T cell receptor (beta chain) sequence. The target antigen is unknown. The entry originates in a study of T cell repertoires in aging, cancer and after chemotherapy. Across the whole study: Six age groups, ranging from 30 or younger to 70 or older, included the donors. Glioblastoma patients receiving temozolomide-based therapy gave paired samples before and after chemotherapy.

TCR beta rearrangements were amplified from peripheral blood genomic DNA. General study points: Compared with age-matched healthy donors, untreated hematological or solid cancer patients showed higher blood TCR clonality. In cancer patients, declining TCR diversity with age involved lost richness and lost evenness.

A mixed TRB-A/B primer pool amplified rearranged TRB by multiplex touch-down PCR. TCRdb passed the multiplex PCR reads through MiXCR, listing each CDR3 protein once. The sample records over 1,500 distinct CDR3 sequences, about 55% being singletons. There are 15 residues in the CDR3. With 6 bases clipped from V and 2 bases from J, the junction kept 7 bases outside the gene matches. CDR1 is DFQATT, CDR2 SNEGSKA, per germline (reference sequence). The source of this sequence is a human donor with a solid tumor. The sequenced sample was blood. The chain joins TRBV20-1 to TRBJ1-5, with 10 bases aligning to TRBD1. This CDR3 is CSARTGGWGNQPQHF. Written as DNA, the CDR3 is TGCAGTGCGAGGACAGGGGGTTGGGGCAATCAGCCCCAGCATTTT.